Sequencing of this T cell receptor (beta chain) was carried out in a study of shared clonotypes between healthy human individuals. Study-level results: Of the naive CD4 clonotypes, around 4.8% were shared across a handful of donors.

Per germline, CDR1 MNHEY and CDR2 SMNVEV (reference sequence). Losses at the gene ends were 3 bases for V and 6 bases for J; bases not matched to a gene: 11. This CDR3 has 17 amino acids. Concerning this clone itself: The antigen remains unidentified.

Repertoires were generated with immunoSEQ multiplex PCR, while TCRdb's copy carries only in-frame clones and drops some. The sample consists of some 2,500,000 clones, 93% of them appearing once. The sequence was collected from a man aged 18-30 years in good health. Some clones in this sample may be carry-over from other donors' samples. Source material: naive CD4+ T cells from PBMCs. Noted subset: CD45RA+ positively selected. The chain recombines TRBV27 with TRBJ2-1; 10 nucleotides agree with TRBD2. CDR3 residues: CASSLVSGRAFANEQFF. The CDR3 bases are TGTGCCAGCAGTTTGGTAAGCGGGAGGGCCTTCGCCAATGAGCAGTTCTTC.